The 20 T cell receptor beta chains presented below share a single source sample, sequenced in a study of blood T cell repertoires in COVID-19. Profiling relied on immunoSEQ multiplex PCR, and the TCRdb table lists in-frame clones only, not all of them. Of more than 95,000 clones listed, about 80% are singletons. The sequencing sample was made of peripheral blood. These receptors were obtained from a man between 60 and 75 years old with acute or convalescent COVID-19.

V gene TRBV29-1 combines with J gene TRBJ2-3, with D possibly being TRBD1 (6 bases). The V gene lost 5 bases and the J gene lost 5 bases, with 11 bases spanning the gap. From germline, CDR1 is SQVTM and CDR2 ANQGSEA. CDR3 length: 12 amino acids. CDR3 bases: TGCAGCGTTAGTGAAGGGGGAGATACGCAGTATTTT. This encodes CSVSEGGDTQYF.

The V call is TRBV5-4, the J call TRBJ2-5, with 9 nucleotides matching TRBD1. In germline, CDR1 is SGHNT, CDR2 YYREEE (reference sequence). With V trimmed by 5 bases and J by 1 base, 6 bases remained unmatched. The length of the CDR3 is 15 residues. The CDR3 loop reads CASRSGQGPQETQYF. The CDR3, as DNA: TGTGCCAGCAGATCCGGACAGGGGCCCCAAGAGACCCAGTACTTC. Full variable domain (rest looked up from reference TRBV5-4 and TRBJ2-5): ETGVTQSPTHLIKTRGQQVTLRCSSQSGHNTVSWYQQALGQGPQFIFQYYREEENGRGNFPPRFSGLQFPNYSSELNVNALELDDSALYLCASRSGQGPQETQYFGPGTRLLVL.

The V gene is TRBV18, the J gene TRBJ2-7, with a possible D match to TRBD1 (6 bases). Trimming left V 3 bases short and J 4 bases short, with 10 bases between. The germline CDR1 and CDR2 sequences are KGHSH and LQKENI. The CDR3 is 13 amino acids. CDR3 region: CASSPEGGYEQYV. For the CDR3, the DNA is TGTGCCAGCTCACCTGAAGGGGGTTACGAGCAGTACGTC.

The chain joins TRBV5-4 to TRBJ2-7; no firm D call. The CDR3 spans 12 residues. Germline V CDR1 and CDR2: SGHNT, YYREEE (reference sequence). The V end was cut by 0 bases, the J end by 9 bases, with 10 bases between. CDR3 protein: CASSLVNGVQYF. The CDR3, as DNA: TGTGCCAGCAGCTTGGTTAATGGAGTGCAGTACTTC.

CDR3 nucleotides: TGTGCCAGCTCACCATCCTACAGGGACCCCTCCTATGGCTACACCTTC. Amino acid sequence: CASSPSYRDPSYGYTF. The V and J genes are TRBV18 and TRBJ1-2; tentatively, D is TRBD1 (6 bases). This CDR3 is built from 16 residues. V was trimmed by 2 bases and J by 4 bases, leaving 17 bases between them. Looked up from germline, CDR1 is KGHSH and CDR2 is LQKENI.

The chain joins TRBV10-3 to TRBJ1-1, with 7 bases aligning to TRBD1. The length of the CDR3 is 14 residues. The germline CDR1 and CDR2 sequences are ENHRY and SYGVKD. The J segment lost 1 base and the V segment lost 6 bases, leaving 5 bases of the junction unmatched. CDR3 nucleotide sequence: TGTGCCATCAGCCTGACAGGGTCGAACACTGAAGCTTTCTTT. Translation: CAISLTGSNTEAFF.

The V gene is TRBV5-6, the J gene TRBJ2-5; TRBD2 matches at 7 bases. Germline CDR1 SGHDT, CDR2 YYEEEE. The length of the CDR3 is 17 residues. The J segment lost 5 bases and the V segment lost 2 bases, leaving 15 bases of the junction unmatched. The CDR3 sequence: CASSLGLVAGRVETQYF. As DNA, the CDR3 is TGTGCCAGCAGCTTAGGACTAGTCGCGGGGCGAGTCGAGACCCAGTACTTC. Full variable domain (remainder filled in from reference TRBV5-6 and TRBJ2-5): DAGVTQSPTHLIKTRGQQVTLRCSPKSGHDTVSWYQQALGQGPQFIFQYYEEEERQRGNFPDRFSGHQFPNYSSELNVNALLLGDSALYLCASSLGLVAGRVETQYFGPGTRLLVL.

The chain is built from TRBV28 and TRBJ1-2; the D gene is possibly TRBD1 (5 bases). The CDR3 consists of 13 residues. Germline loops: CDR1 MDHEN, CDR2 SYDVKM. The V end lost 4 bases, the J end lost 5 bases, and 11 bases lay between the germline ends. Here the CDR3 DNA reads TGTGCCAGCAGTTGGGGCGCGGGGTATGGCTACACCTTC. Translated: CASSWGAGYGYTF.

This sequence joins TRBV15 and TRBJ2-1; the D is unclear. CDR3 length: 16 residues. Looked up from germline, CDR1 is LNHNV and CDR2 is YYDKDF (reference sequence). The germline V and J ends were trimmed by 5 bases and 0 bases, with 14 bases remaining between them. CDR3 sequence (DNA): TGTGCCACCAGCTCCCAGGAATTGAGCTCCTACAATGAGCAGTTCTTC. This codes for CATSSQELSSYNEQFF.

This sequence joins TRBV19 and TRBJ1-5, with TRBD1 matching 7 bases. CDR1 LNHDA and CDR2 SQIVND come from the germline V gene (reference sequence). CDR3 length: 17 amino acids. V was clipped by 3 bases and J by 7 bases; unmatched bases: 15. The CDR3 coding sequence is TGTGCCAGTAGTATTAGGACAGGCTTATCCCGGGGGCAGCCCCAGCATTTT. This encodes CASSIRTGLSRGQPQHF.

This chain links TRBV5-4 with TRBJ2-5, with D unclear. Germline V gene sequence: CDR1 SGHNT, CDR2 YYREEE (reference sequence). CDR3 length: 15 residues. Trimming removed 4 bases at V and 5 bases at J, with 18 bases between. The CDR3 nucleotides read TGTGCCAGCAGCAAAGACCTTTATCTCAGGGAGACCCAGTACTTC. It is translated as CASSKDLYLRETQYF.

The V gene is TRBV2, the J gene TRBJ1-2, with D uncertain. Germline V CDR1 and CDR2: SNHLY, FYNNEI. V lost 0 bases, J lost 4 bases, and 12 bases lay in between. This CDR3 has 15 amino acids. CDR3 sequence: CASSEALEAGYGYTF. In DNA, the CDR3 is TGTGCCAGCAGTGAAGCGCTGGAGGCTGGCTATGGCTACACCTTC.

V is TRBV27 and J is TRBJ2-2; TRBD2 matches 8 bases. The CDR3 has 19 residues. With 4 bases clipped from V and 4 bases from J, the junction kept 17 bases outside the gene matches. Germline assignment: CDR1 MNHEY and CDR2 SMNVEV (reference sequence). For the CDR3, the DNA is TGTGCCAGCAGTTCCTTAGCGGGGACTTTACCTACTTTCACCGGGGAGCTGTTTTTT. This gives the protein CASSSLAGTLPTFTGELFF.

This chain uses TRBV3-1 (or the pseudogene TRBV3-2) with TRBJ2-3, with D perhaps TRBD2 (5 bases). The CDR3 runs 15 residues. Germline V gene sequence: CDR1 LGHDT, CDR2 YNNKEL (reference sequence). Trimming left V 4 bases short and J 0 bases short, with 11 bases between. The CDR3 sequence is CASSLRRVSTDTQYF. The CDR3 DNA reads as TGTGCCAGCAGCCTCCGGCGGGTGAGCACAGATACGCAGTATTTT.

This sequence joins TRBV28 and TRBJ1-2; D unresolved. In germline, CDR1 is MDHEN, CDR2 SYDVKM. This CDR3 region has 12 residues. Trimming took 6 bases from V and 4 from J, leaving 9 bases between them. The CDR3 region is CASSQVGYGYTF. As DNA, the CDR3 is TGTGCCAGCAGCCAGGTCGGCTATGGCTACACCTTC.

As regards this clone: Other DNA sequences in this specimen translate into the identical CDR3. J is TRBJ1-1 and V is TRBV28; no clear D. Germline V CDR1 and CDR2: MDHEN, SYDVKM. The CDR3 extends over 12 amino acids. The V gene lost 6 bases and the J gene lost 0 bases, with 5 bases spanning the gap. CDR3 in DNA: TGTGCCAGCAGATCGGTGAACACTGAAGCTTTCTTT. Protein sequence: CASRSVNTEAFF.

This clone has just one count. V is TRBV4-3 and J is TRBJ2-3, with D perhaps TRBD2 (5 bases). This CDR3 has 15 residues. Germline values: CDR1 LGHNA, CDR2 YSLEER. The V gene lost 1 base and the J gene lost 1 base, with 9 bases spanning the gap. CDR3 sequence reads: CASSQGSRGTDTQYF. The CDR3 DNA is TGCGCCAGCAGCCAAGGATCGAGGGGCACAGATACGCAGTATTTT.

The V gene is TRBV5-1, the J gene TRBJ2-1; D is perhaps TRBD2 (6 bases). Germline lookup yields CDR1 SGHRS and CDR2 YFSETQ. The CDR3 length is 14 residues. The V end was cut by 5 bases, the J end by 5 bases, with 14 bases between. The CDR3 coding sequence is TGCGCCAGCAGGGGGGGAGTGGGGAACAATGAGCAGTTCTTC. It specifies CASRGGVGNNEQFF.

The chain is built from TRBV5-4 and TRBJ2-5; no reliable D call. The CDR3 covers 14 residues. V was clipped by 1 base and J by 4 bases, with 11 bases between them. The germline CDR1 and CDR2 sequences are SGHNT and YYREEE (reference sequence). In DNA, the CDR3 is TGTGCCAGCAGCTTGTCCCAGGTTCGAGAGACCCAGTACTTC. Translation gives CASSLSQVRETQYF. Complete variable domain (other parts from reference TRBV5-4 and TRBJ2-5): ETGVTQSPTHLIKTRGQQVTLRCSSQSGHNTVSWYQQALGQGPQFIFQYYREEENGRGNFPPRFSGLQFPNYSSELNVNALELDDSALYLCASSLSQVRETQYFGPGTRLLVL.

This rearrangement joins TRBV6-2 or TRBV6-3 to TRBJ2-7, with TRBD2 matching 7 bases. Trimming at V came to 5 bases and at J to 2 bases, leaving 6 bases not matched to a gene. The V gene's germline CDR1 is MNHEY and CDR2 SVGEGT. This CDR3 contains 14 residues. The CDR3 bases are TGTGCCAGCAGTACGGGGCTAGCGGCCTACGAGCAGTACTTC. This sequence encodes CASSTGLAAYEQYF.